This is a list of T cell receptor beta chains from one sample in a study of response to subunit inactivated influenza vaccine. TCRdb independently ran MiXCR on the RT-PCR reads; one entry per CDR3 protein. The sample holds some 200,000 distinct CDR3 sequences, more than 10% seen once. These data were also filed under a second study, of T cells expressing NK-cell markers.

This sample comprised CD8+ T cells sorted from PBMCs, obtained approximately 12 days after vaccination. The receptors were sampled from a man aged 50 to 60 who received an inactivated influenza vaccine. CDR3s include the opening cysteine and the closing phenylalanine or tryptophan. Fields, in order: D gene, V gene, J gene, clone size, CDR3 DNA, CDR3 protein. D genes are given only for firm matches. Clone size is shown for a subset of rows, as once, few, many or a class of expanded clone.

d_gene: -
v_gene: TRBV19
j_gene: TRBJ2-5
abundance: few
CDR3nt: TGTGCCAGTAGTACCTCGGCAGGTAGTGAGGAGACCCAGTACTTC
CDR3aa: CASSTSAGSEETQYF

d_gene: -
v_gene: TRBV14
j_gene: TRBJ2-7
abundance: many
CDR3nt: TGTGCCAGCAGCCAAGATCTAGCTTTTTTCCGGGAGCAGTACTTC
CDR3aa: CASSQDLAFFREQYF

d_gene: -
v_gene: TRBV5-1
j_gene: TRBJ2-1
abundance: few
CDR3nt: TGCGCCAGCAGCTCCAAAGGACAACGGGCCCGGGGTACCTACAATGAGCAGTTCTTC
CDR3aa: CASSSKGQRARGTYNEQFF

d_gene: -
v_gene: TRBV15
j_gene: TRBJ2-7
abundance: few
CDR3nt: TGTGCCACCAGCAGAGTTGGCAAACGATCCTACGAGCAGTACTTC
CDR3aa: CATSRVGKRSYEQYF

d_gene: -
v_gene: TRBV5-1
j_gene: TRBJ2-1
abundance: -
CDR3nt: TGCGCCAGCAGCCTTTACGCAACGGGAGTCGGGGATGAGCACTTCTTC
CDR3aa: CASSLYATGVGDEHFF

d_gene: -
v_gene: TRBV29-1
j_gene: TRBJ2-7
abundance: -
CDR3nt: TGCAGCGCCGGACCGGGATACTACGAGCAGTACTTC
CDR3aa: CSAGPGYYEQYF

d_gene: -
v_gene: TRBV12-3/TRBV12-4
j_gene: TRBJ2-4
abundance: -
CDR3nt: TGTGCCAGCAGTCCTCGTCCTGGCGAGGCCAAAAACATTCAGTACTTC
CDR3aa: CASSPRPGEAKNIQYF

d_gene: TRBD2
v_gene: TRBV11-2
j_gene: TRBJ2-1
abundance: few
CDR3nt: TGTGCCAGCAGCTTAGGTCTTAGCGGGCCCCTCTCCTACAATGAGCAGTTCTTC
CDR3aa: CASSLGLSGPLSYNEQFF

d_gene: -
v_gene: TRBV6-6
j_gene: TRBJ2-1
abundance: many
CDR3nt: TGTGCCAGCCTCAGCAGATCCTACAATGAGCAGTTCTTC
CDR3aa: CASLSRSYNEQFF

d_gene: -
v_gene: TRBV30
j_gene: TRBJ2-1
abundance: -
CDR3nt: TGTGCCGCTTTACCGGGGATTGAGCAGTTCTTC
CDR3aa: CAALPGIEQFF

d_gene: TRBD1
v_gene: TRBV15
j_gene: TRBJ2-1
abundance: many
CDR3nt: TGTGCCACCAGCAGAGCGGACAGGGCGCTGGGAGAGGAGCAGTTCTTC
CDR3aa: CATSRADRALGEEQFF

d_gene: TRBD1
v_gene: TRBV2
j_gene: TRBJ2-1
abundance: few
CDR3nt: TGTGCCAGTCCCGGGACAGGACCCGTCAATGAGCAGTTCTTC
CDR3aa: CASPGTGPVNEQFF

d_gene: -
v_gene: TRBV21-1
j_gene: TRBJ2-2
abundance: -
CDR3nt: TGTGCCACACAGGGTTCAAACACCGGGGAGCTGTTTTTT
CDR3aa: CATQGSNTGELFF

d_gene: -
v_gene: TRBV9
j_gene: TRBJ2-1
abundance: few
CDR3nt: TGTGCCAGCAGCGTAGGATTTGAGCAGTTCTTC
CDR3aa: CASSVGFEQFF

d_gene: -
v_gene: TRBV4-1
j_gene: TRBJ1-2
abundance: -
CDR3nt: TGCGCCAGCAGCCCGGAGGACGGGATCTATGGCTACACCTTC
CDR3aa: CASSPEDGIYGYTF

d_gene: -
v_gene: TRBV19
j_gene: TRBJ1-1
abundance: few
CDR3nt: TGTGCCAGTAGTATGGACCGGACTGAAGCTTTCTTT
CDR3aa: CASSMDRTEAFF

d_gene: -
v_gene: TRBV6-2/TRBV6-3
j_gene: TRBJ1-1
abundance: -
CDR3nt: TGTGCCAGCAGCACTAGACCCGGGTCCGGGTGGGCCACTGAAGCTTTCTTT
CDR3aa: CASSTRPGSGWATEAFF

d_gene: -
v_gene: TRBV6-2/TRBV6-3
j_gene: TRBJ1-1
abundance: -
CDR3nt: TGTGCCAGCAGTTACTGGAACACTGAAGCTTTCTTT
CDR3aa: CASSYWNTEAFF

d_gene: -
v_gene: TRBV6-1
j_gene: TRBJ2-6
abundance: few
CDR3nt: TGTGCCAGCAGTCAGGTGGCTGGGGCCAACGTCCTGACTTTC
CDR3aa: CASSQVAGANVLTF

d_gene: -
v_gene: TRBV5-6
j_gene: TRBJ1-1
abundance: few
CDR3nt: TGTGCCAGCAGCTACTTGAACACTGAAGCTTTCTTT
CDR3aa: CASSYLNTEAFF

d_gene: -
v_gene: TRBV7-7
j_gene: TRBJ2-1
abundance: -
CDR3nt: TGTGCCAGCAGCTTAAATCAGGCTGCCGAGTACAATGAGCAGTTCTTC
CDR3aa: CASSLNQAAEYNEQFF

d_gene: -
v_gene: TRBV12-3/TRBV12-4
j_gene: TRBJ2-5
abundance: many
CDR3nt: TGTGCCAGCAGTTTTTCGTTACGGGGGCGGGCAGAGACCCAGTACTTC
CDR3aa: CASSFSLRGRAETQYF

d_gene: -
v_gene: TRBV30
j_gene: TRBJ2-7
abundance: few
CDR3nt: TGTGCCTGGAGTGTACTCCGGGGCCCCTACGAGCAGTACTTC
CDR3aa: CAWSVLRGPYEQYF

d_gene: -
v_gene: TRBV29-1
j_gene: TRBJ2-7
abundance: -
CDR3nt: TGCAGCGCCCTAGCCTCGGCCTCCTACGAGCAGTACTTC
CDR3aa: CSALASASYEQYF

d_gene: -
v_gene: TRBV29-1
j_gene: TRBJ2-5
abundance: few
CDR3nt: TGCAGCGCTACCCAGACAGGGCGGGGGGAGACCCAGTACTTC
CDR3aa: CSATQTGRGETQYF

d_gene: TRBD1
v_gene: TRBV6-2/TRBV6-3
j_gene: TRBJ2-7
abundance: few
CDR3nt: TGTGCCATCTACGGCCCTAATCCGGGACAGGTCTACGAGCAGTACTTC
CDR3aa: CAIYGPNPGQVYEQYF

d_gene: -
v_gene: TRBV9
j_gene: TRBJ1-5
abundance: -
CDR3nt: TGTGCCAGCAGCGGCATTTTGGGTCTTCGGCCCCAGCATTTT
CDR3aa: CASSGILGLRPQHF